This T cell receptor beta chain was sequenced for a study of cytomegalovirus exposure and HLA in healthy donors. Whole-study findings and limits: In vitro data verified a few CMV-associated chains as specific for CMV antigens. Later analysis reportedly placed an Asian-associated ancestry cluster below the roughly 690-donor mean in N-insertions. For TCR beta chains, V- and J-gene trimming was later linked to a missense DCLRE1C variant.

Details on this clone: Its cognate antigen is unknown.

CDR1 and CDR2 (germline): SEHNR, FQNEAQ (reference sequence). The CDR3 is 15 amino acids. Trimming removed 4 bases from V and 5 bases from J, with 18 bases in between. Primers for the PCR totalled 60 Vbeta and 13 Jbeta. The method was immunoSEQ multiplex PCR; TCRdb's version includes in-frame clones alone and lacks a portion of them. Of around 200,000 clones detected, roughly four fifths appear once; the ten largest clones hold about 3%. This cohort consisted of healthy bone marrow donors. The sequence derives from a woman in her thirties in good health and CMV-seropositive. Sequencing input: PBMCs. The gene calls are TRBV7-9 and TRBJ2-7, with D perhaps TRBD2 (6 bases). The CDR3 here is CASSSLSEGYHEQYF. In DNA, the CDR3 is TGTGCCAGCAGCTCGCTCTCGGAGGGGTACCACGAGCAGTACTTC.